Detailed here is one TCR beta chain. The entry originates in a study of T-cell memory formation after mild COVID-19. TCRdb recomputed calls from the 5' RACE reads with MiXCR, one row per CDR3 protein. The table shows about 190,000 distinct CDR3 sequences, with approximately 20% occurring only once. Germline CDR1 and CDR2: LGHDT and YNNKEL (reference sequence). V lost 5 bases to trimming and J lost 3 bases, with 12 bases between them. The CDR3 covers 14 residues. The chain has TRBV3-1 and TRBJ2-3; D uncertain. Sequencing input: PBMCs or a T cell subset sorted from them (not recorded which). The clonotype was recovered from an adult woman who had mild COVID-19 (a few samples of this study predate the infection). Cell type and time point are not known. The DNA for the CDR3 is TGTGCCAGCAGCTCAATGCCCAGTACAGATACGCAGTATTTT. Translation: CASSSMPSTDTQYF.